The 2 T cell receptor beta chains listed next were all sequenced from one sample in a study of blood T cell repertoires in COVID-19. Profiled with immunoSEQ multiplex PCR; TCRdb holds only in-frame clones, not every one. The top ten hold 2.2% of the sample, which has 290,000 or so clones, about 89% seen once. What was sequenced was peripheral blood. These receptors were obtained from a woman aged 25 to 39 with COVID-19, enrolled during active disease.

The chain has TRBV9 and TRBJ1-2; 9 nucleotides align to TRBD1. Germline trimming cut 3 bases from V and 6 bases from J; bases unmatched to any gene: 9. Per germline, CDR1 SGDLS and CDR2 YYNGEE. This CDR3 has 15 amino acids. The CDR3 is CASSGRDRERNGYTF. The CDR3 DNA reads as TGTGCCAGCAGCGGACGGGACAGGGAAAGAAATGGCTACACCTTC.

The chain is built from TRBV25-1 and TRBJ2-4; 15 nucleotides line up with TRBD2. CDR1 is MGHDK and CDR2 is SYGVNS in the germline V gene. V was pared by 3 bases and J by 3 bases, with 6 bases of the junction left unmatched. This CDR3 comprises 18 residues. The CDR3 spells CASSDIRTSGRGKNIQYF. In nucleotides, the CDR3 is TGTGCCAGCAGTGATATCAGGACTAGCGGGAGGGGCAAAAACATTCAGTACTTC.